Below are 13 T cell receptor beta chains sequenced from a single sample in a study of blood T cell repertoires in COVID-19. Sequencing used immunoSEQ multiplex PCR; TCRdb keeps in-frame clones, though not all of them. The sample carries more than 150,000 clones, about four fifths recorded once. The sequenced material came from peripheral blood. These receptors all stem from a woman aged 80 or over with acute or convalescent COVID-19.

The chain is built from TRBV30 and TRBJ1-1; D may be TRBD1 (6 bases). V lost 3 bases, J lost 5 bases, and 13 bases lay in between. Per germline, CDR1 GTSNPN and CDR2 SVGIG (reference sequence). The CDR3 length is 13 residues. CDR3 sequence reads: CAWSRGGGTEAFF. CDR3 nucleotide sequence: TGTGCCTGGAGCAGGGGAGGGGGGACTGAAGCTTTCTTT.

The V and J genes are TRBV5-1 and TRBJ1-1; a possible D gene is TRBD1 (5 bases). Germline CDR1 SGHRS, CDR2 YFSETQ. V was pared by 1 base and J by 1 base, with 8 bases between. CDR3 length: 14 amino acids. The CDR3 region is CASSLLGANTEAFF. The CDR3 DNA sequence: TGCGCCAGCAGCTTGTTAGGGGCGAACACTGAAGCTTTCTTT. Full variable domain (rest looked up from reference TRBV5-1 and TRBJ1-1): KAGVTQTPRYLIKTRGQQVTLSCSPISGHRSVSWYQQTPGQGLQFLFEYFSETQRNKGNFPGRFSGRQFSNSRSEMNVSTLELGDSALYLCASSLLGANTEAFFGQGTRLTVV.

The chain is built from TRBV24-1 and TRBJ2-1; D perhaps matches TRBD1 (6 bases). The CDR3 totals 15 residues. The V gene lost 4 bases and the J gene lost 1 base, with 10 bases spanning the gap. Germline CDR1 reads KGHDR; CDR2 reads SFDVKD. CDR3 bases: TGTGCCACCAGTGAGAAAGACAGGTCCTACAATGAGCAGTTCTTC. Residues: CATSEKDRSYNEQFF.

This clone appeared once. The V gene is TRBV19, the J gene TRBJ1-5; 9 bases match TRBD1. The CDR3 has 14 amino acids. Germline CDR1 and CDR2: LNHDA and SQIVND (reference sequence). Germline trimming cut 6 bases from V and 4 bases from J; bases unmatched to any gene: 4. CDR3 nucleotides: TGTGCCAGTAGCACAGGGGGCATAAATCAGCCCCAGCATTTT. Protein sequence: CASSTGGINQPQHF.

V gene TRBV18 combines with J gene TRBJ2-1; perhaps TRBD1 as D (6 bases). The germline V and J ends were trimmed by 3 bases and 0 bases, with 12 bases remaining between them. Looked up from germline, CDR1 is KGHSH and CDR2 is LQKENI. The length of the CDR3 is 16 residues. CDR3 nucleotides: TGTGCCAGCTCACCCCAACAGGGCCGCTCCTACAATGAGCAGTTCTTC. Its protein product is CASSPQQGRSYNEQFF. Full variable domain (missing parts from reference TRBV18 and TRBJ2-1): NAGVMQNPRHLVRRRGQEARLRCSPMKGHSHVYWYRQLPEEGLKFMVYLQKENIIDESGMPKERFSAEFPKEGPSILRIQQVVRGDSAAYFCASSPQQGRSYNEQFFGPGTRLTVL.

The chain uses TRBV3-1 (or the pseudogene TRBV3-2) and TRBJ1-2, with D possibly matching TRBD1 (6 bases). The ends were cut back, 1 base at V and 5 bases at J, with 14 bases in the middle. CDR1 is LGHDT, CDR2 YNNKEL, per germline (reference sequence). CDR3 length equals 15 residues. CDR3 DNA sequence: TGTGCCAGCAGCCAAGCGACAGGCGCCCGGTATGGCTACACCTTC. Protein: CASSQATGARYGYTF.

CDR3 nucleotide sequence: TGTGCCAGCATCACCGCGGGGCGGGGACTTTCCAATTCACCCCTCCACTTT. The encoded protein is CASITAGRGLSNSPLHF. The chain couples TRBV7-2 to TRBJ1-6; D is perhaps TRBD1 (5 bases). The germline V gene has CDR1 SGHTA and CDR2 FQGNSA. The germline V and J ends were trimmed by 7 bases and 7 bases, with 23 bases remaining between them. The CDR3 sequence is 17 residues long. The full variable domain, in which reference TRBV7-2 and TRBJ1-6 provide the parts outside the CDR3, is GAGVSQSPSNKVTEKGKDVELRCDPISGHTALYWYRQSLGQGLEFLIYFQGNSAPDKSGLPSDRFSAERTGGSVSTLTIQRTQQEDSAVYLCASITAGRGLSNSPLHFGNGTRLTVT.

This rearrangement joins TRBV3-1 (or the pseudogene TRBV3-2) to TRBJ2-1, with TRBD2 identical over 10 bases. Trimming cost V 2 bases and J 4 bases; bases outside gene matches: 2. The length of the CDR3 is 15 residues. Germline CDR1 LGHDT, CDR2 YNNKEL (reference sequence). CDR3: CASSQSGGGYNEQFF. In nucleotides, the CDR3 is TGTGCCAGCAGCCAAAGCGGGGGGGGATACAATGAGCAGTTCTTC.

This chain connects TRBV11-3 to TRBJ2-3; 15 nucleotides align to TRBD2. The V and J ends lost 4 bases and 3 bases, in that order; junction bases with no gene match: 2. The CDR3 is made up of 16 amino acids. Germline CDR1 SGHNT, CDR2 YENEEA. CDR3 nucleotide sequence: TGTGCCAGCAGCTCCGGACTAGCGGGAGGGACAGATACGCAGTATTTT. This encodes CASSSGLAGGTDTQYF.

The V gene is TRBV10-3, the J gene TRBJ1-4; D not resolved. Germline CDR1 reads ENHRY; CDR2 reads SYGVKD. Between the trimmed V and J ends, which lost 2 bases and 3 bases, there was a span of 4 bases. This CDR3 comprises 13 residues. The CDR3 region has the DNA TGTGCCATCAGTGAGCGGGCTAATGAAAAACTGTTTTTT. It codes for CAISERANEKLFF.

This clone was picked up a small number of times. The V call is TRBV5-4, the J call TRBJ1-1; D possibly corresponds to TRBD1 (6 bases). V shed 2 bases and J shed 5 bases, with 16 bases lying between them. CDR1 SGHNT and CDR2 YYREEE come from the germline V gene (reference sequence). The CDR3 runs 15 residues. CDR3 DNA: TGTGCCAGCAGCTTCGGCTGGGGGCGAGGGACTGAAGCTTTCTTT. It codes for CASSFGWGRGTEAFF.

This clone showed up just a few times. The chain uses TRBV27 and TRBJ2-7, with D possibly being TRBD2 (6 bases). The V gene's germline CDR1 is MNHEY and CDR2 SMNVEV (reference sequence). The CDR3 has 17 amino acids. The V and J ends lost 3 bases and 5 bases respectively, with 23 bases between them. The CDR3 DNA reads TGTGCCAGCAGTTTTCGGGGACTTCCTTTCCCGATCCACGAGCAGTACTTC. Encoded protein: CASSFRGLPFPIHEQYF.

The chain carries TRBV5-1 and TRBJ1-5; 8 nucleotides agree with TRBD1. Germline CDR1 is SGHRS and CDR2 is YFSETQ. The CDR3 extends over 14 amino acids. V shed 2 bases and J 6 bases; nucleotides not matched to a gene: 4. The DNA for the CDR3 is TGCGCCAGCAGCTTAGGACAGGGAGCTCAGCCCCAGCATTTT. Translated: CASSLGQGAQPQHF.